This is a list of T cell receptor beta chains from one sample in a study of identical twins' blood T cells. TCRdb recomputed calls from the 5' RACE reads with MiXCR, one row per CDR3 protein. This sample has around 380,000 distinct CDR3 sequences, with roughly 31% found just once. The specimen was PBMCs. The receptors were gathered from a woman aged 18 to 55 in good health. Both conserved end residues are part of each CDR3. The order of the fields is J gene, V gene, clone size, D gene, CDR3 DNA, CDR3 protein. The D gene is left open where the match is weak. A clone size is listed for some rows: how often the clone was seen (once, few, many), or a class if it is expanded.

TRBJ1-2,TRBV3-1,-,-,TGTGCCAGCAGCCAAGTTCTTGGGGCTGGCTACACCTTC,CASSQVLGAGYTF
TRBJ1-2,TRBV9,-,-,TGTGCCAGCGGACACTCAGACAGCTATGGCTACACCTTC,CASGHSDSYGYTF
TRBJ1-2,TRBV18,-,-,TGTGCCAGCTCACCTTATATAGCTAACTATGGCTACACCTTC,CASSPYIANYGYTF
TRBJ2-1,TRBV7-9,-,-,TGTGCCAGCAGCTTAGCCTCGATAGGAGAGGGAGACTTCAATGAGCAGTTCTTC,CASSLASIGEGDFNEQFF
TRBJ1-5,TRBV9,-,TRBD1,TGTGCCAGCAGCGAGGGGGACAGAAATCAGCCCCAGCATTTT,CASSEGDRNQPQHF
TRBJ2-3,TRBV7-9,-,-,TGTGCCAGCAGCTTAGGAGTGAGAACTAGCACAGATACGCAGTATTTT,CASSLGVRTSTDTQYF
TRBJ2-2,TRBV7-8,-,-,TGTGCCAGCAGCTCCCGGACCGGGGAGCTGTTTTTT,CASSSRTGELFF
TRBJ1-2,TRBV29-1,many,-,TGCAGCGTTGTCGTCGTCTTAGCTGGCTACACCTTC,CSVVVVLAGYTF
TRBJ2-5,TRBV20-1,-,-,TGCAGCCCTGTGCGGGAAACGACCCAGTACTTC,CSPVRETTQYF
TRBJ1-3,TRBV15,few,TRBD1,TGTGCCACCAGCGAACGGGACAGGGATTTGGCCACCATATATTTT,CATSERDRDLATIYF
TRBJ2-2,TRBV11-2,-,-,TGTGCCAGCAGCCCCCTCGGACAGACCGGGGAGCTGTTTTTT,CASSPLGQTGELFF
TRBJ2-7,TRBV12-3/TRBV12-4,-,TRBD1,TGTGCCAGCAGTCCCTACAGGGGCCACGAGCAGTACTTC,CASSPYRGHEQYF
TRBJ2-3,TRBV7-8,few,TRBD2,TGTGCCAGCAGCTTACGGGCGGTAGCGGGGATGCAGAAAGATACGCAGTATTTT,CASSLRAVAGMQKDTQYF
TRBJ2-1,TRBV20-1,many,TRBD2,TGCAGTGCCTCCTATCCTGGCGGGAGATACAATGAGCAGTTCTTC,CSASYPGGRYNEQFF
TRBJ1-6,TRBV9,-,-,TGTGCCATCAGCGTAGTCTGGGATTCACCCCTCCACTTT,CAISVVWDSPLHF
TRBJ1-1,TRBV3-1,few,-,TGTGCCAGCAGCCTTTCCGACAAGGGGAACACTGAAGCTTTCTTT,CASSLSDKGNTEAFF
TRBJ1-1,TRBV19,few,-,TGTGCCAGTAGTGTCCGGACGGAGGGGCAATCACGGGCTGAAGCTTTCTTT,CASSVRTEGQSRAEAFF
TRBJ2-7,TRBV28,few,TRBD1,TGTGCCAGCAGTTCCGTGGAGGGACAGGGGGTCAAATCAACCTACGAGCAGTACTTC,CASSSVEGQGVKSTYEQYF
TRBJ2-5,TRBV29-1,-,-,TGCAGCGTGTATACAGGGGAGGTGGAGACCCAGTACTTC,CSVYTGEVETQYF
TRBJ2-7,TRBV12-3/TRBV12-4,-,TRBD2,TGTGCCAGCAAAAATAATCTAGCGGGGAACGAGCAGTACTTC,CASKNNLAGNEQYF
TRBJ1-6,TRBV27,once,-,TGTGCCAGCACCCCGATCCGCGGGTCCTATAATTCACCCCTCCACTTT,CASTPIRGSYNSPLHF
TRBJ1-5,TRBV5-1,many,-,TGCGCCAGCAGCTTCGGATCCGGGTGGGATCAGCCCCAGCATTTT,CASSFGSGWDQPQHF
TRBJ1-1,TRBV19,-,TRBD1,TGTGCCACCTCGACAGGGGACACTGAAGCTTTCTTT,CATSTGDTEAFF
TRBJ1-3,TRBV20-1,-,-,TGCAGTGCTAGAGACGACAGAACCCTAAACACCATATATTTT,CSARDDRTLNTIYF
TRBJ2-2,TRBV27,-,-,TGTGCCAGCAGTAAAGGGAGAAGAGAGACCGGGGAGCTGTTTTTT,CASSKGRRETGELFF
TRBJ2-1,TRBV10-3,few,TRBD2,TGTGCCACCAACCGACTAGCGGGGTCCTACAATGAGCAGTTCTTC,CATNRLAGSYNEQFF
TRBJ1-1,TRBV3-1,-,-,TGTGCCAGCGGGTGGACAGCTTTTGAAGCTTTCTTT,CASGWTAFEAFF
TRBJ1-6,TRBV20-1,-,TRBD1,TGCAGTGCTATACGAGCCACAGGGGGAGAAATTAGGAATTCACCCCTCCACTTT,CSAIRATGGEIRNSPLHF
TRBJ1-1,TRBV29-1,-,-,TGCAGCGTTGCAGGGTGGGGGGGAGGTTTTCGGACTGAAGCTTTCTTT,CSVAGWGGGFRTEAFF
TRBJ2-3,TRBV7-2,-,-,TGTGCCAGCAGCTTAGACCCGAGTATAGATACGCAGTATTTT,CASSLDPSIDTQYF
TRBJ2-7,TRBV7-9,few,-,TGTGCCAGCAGCTTAGAGGAGGTAGACTTACGCTACGAGCAGTACTTC,CASSLEEVDLRYEQYF
TRBJ1-4,TRBV5-1,-,-,TGCGCCAGCAGCACAACAGTACCGGGGGAAAAACTGTTTTTT,CASSTTVPGEKLFF
TRBJ2-3,TRBV25-1,-,TRBD1,TGTGCCAGCAGTGAAAACTTAGGGACAGGGGGCCTAACAGATACGCAGTATTTT,CASSENLGTGGLTDTQYF
TRBJ1-6,TRBV2,many,TRBD1,TGTGCCAGCAGACACAGGGGCCACTTCAGCTCCTATAATTCACCCCTCCACTTT,CASRHRGHFSSYNSPLHF
TRBJ1-3,TRBV5-1,-,-,TGCGCCAGCAGCTTGGCACCCTCGATTATCTCTGGAAACACCATATATTTT,CASSLAPSIISGNTIYF
TRBJ2-1,TRBV12-3/TRBV12-4,few,TRBD2,TGTGCCAGCAGCGCCGGGGGGGAGTACAATGAGCAGTTCTTC,CASSAGGEYNEQFF
TRBJ2-1,TRBV28,many,TRBD2,TGTGCCAGCAGTTCTCCGGGACTAAACAATGAGCAGTTCTTC,CASSSPGLNNEQFF
TRBJ2-7,TRBV6-2/TRBV6-3,-,TRBD1,TGTGCCAGCAGATACAGGGGACAGGCCGCCTACGAGCAGTACTTC,CASRYRGQAAYEQYF
TRBJ1-5,TRBV27,few,TRBD1,TGTGCCAGCAGTAAGGGGACAGGACATCAGCCCCAGCATTTT,CASSKGTGHQPQHF
TRBJ2-7,TRBV20-1,-,-,TGCAGTGCTAGGCAGGGCAGGACGGCAACCTACGAGCAGTACTTC,CSARQGRTATYEQYF
TRBJ2-1,TRBV10-3,few,TRBD2,TGTGCCATCAGGGGAGCGGGGAGCTCCTACAATGAGCAGTTCTTC,CAIRGAGSSYNEQFF
TRBJ1-2,TRBV4-2,few,-,TGTGCCAGCAGCCAAGAGACCGGGACCCCCTATGGCTACACCTTC,CASSQETGTPYGYTF
TRBJ1-1,TRBV5-1,once,-,TGCGCCAGCAGCTTAATGGGGGGATCATTTGCTGAAGCTTTCTTT,CASSLMGGSFAEAFF
TRBJ2-3,TRBV2,-,-,TGTGCCAGCAGGGGGCGTTCAGATACGCAGTATTTT,CASRGRSDTQYF
TRBJ1-1,TRBV29-1,-,-,TGCAGCGTCGCCATGGGGTTGGAGGGACCGTGGGTAGCTTTCTTT,CSVAMGLEGPWVAFF
TRBJ1-1,TRBV20-1,-,-,TGCAGTGCTCCGACATTGAGAGCTACTGAAGCTTTCTTT,CSAPTLRATEAFF
TRBJ2-7,TRBV5-1,-,TRBD1,TGCGCCAGCAGCCCCAGGACAGGGGGTATTTACGAGCAGTACTTC,CASSPRTGGIYEQYF
TRBJ2-7,TRBV5-1,few,-,TGCGCCAGCAGCTTGAACAGAGCCTACGAGCAGTACTTC,CASSLNRAYEQYF